This T cell receptor (beta chain) was sequenced for a study of blood T cell repertoires in COVID-19. As for the study in general: T cells, B-cell-depleted T cells, or PBMCs provided the cDNA or gDNA that served as material.

There are 13 residues in the CDR3. The germline CDR1 and CDR2 sequences are MRHNA and SNTAGT. The V and J ends lost 2 bases and 5 bases respectively, with 9 bases between them. The authors' processing: The authors estimated nucleated cell counts from reference gene primer amplification. Using immunoSEQ multiplex PCR, the repertoire was profiled, and TCRdb retains in-frame clones only, with some absent. The V and J calls and clone size were taken over from that table, and D and trimming were inferred from the DNA. This sample has approximately 360,000 clones; roughly 90% occur once, and the top ten carry 1% to 1.5%. In this sample, this clone turned up once.

This chain uses TRBV6-4 with TRBJ2-5, with D possibly being TRBD2 (6 bases). Sequencing was performed on peripheral blood. This clonotype was obtained from a middle-aged man with acute or convalescent COVID-19. The CDR3 DNA reads as TGTGCCAGCAGTGACACGGAGGGGGAGACCCAGTACTTC. Translated: CASSDTEGETQYF.